These 10 T cell receptor beta chains share one sample of origin, sequenced in a study of cytomegalovirus exposure and HLA in healthy donors. PCR involved 60 Vbeta and 13 Jbeta primers. The table came from immunoSEQ multiplex PCR; TCRdb's copy has only in-frame clones and leaves some out. Counted here are around 150,000 clones, roughly four fifths occurring once; the ten biggest clones make up roughly 10%. Sequenced sample: PBMCs. The source is a man between 50 and 59 years old in good health and CMV-seropositive.

The rearrangement joins TRBV29-1 to TRBJ1-1; 9 bases map to TRBD1. This CDR3 contains 15 residues. With V trimmed by 5 bases and J by 3 bases, 10 bases remained unmatched. Germline CDR1 and CDR2: SQVTM and ANQGSEA. The CDR3 reads CSVPKGGQGDTEAFF. The CDR3 nucleotides read TGCAGCGTTCCTAAAGGGGGACAGGGTGACACTGAAGCTTTCTTT.

This sequence joins TRBV9 and TRBJ2-2; D remains ambiguous. CDR3 length equals 13 residues. The germline gives CDR1 SGDLS, CDR2 YYNGEE. Trimming removed 1 base from V and 6 bases from J, with 7 bases in between. The DNA for the CDR3 is TGTGCCAGCAGCGTAAGAGCCCCCGGGGAGCTGTTTTTT. Residues: CASSVRAPGELFF.

The chain couples TRBV7-9 to TRBJ1-2, with a possible D match to TRBD1 (6 bases). The CDR3 has 13 amino acids. Germline values: CDR1 SEHNR, CDR2 FQNEAQ (reference sequence). Trimming cost V 1 base and J 4 bases, with 7 bases left between them. This CDR3 reads CASSLVGGYGYTF. Written as DNA, the CDR3 is TGTGCCAGCAGCTTAGTAGGGGGCTATGGCTACACCTTC. The whole variable domain, remainder taken from reference TRBV7-9 and TRBJ1-2, is DTGVSQNPRHKITKRGQNVTFRCDPISEHNRLYWYRQTLGQGPEFLTYFQNEAQLEKSRLLSDRFSAERPKGSFSTLEIQRTEQGDSAMYLCASSLVGGYGYTFGSGTRLTVV.

This rearrangement joins TRBV11-2 to TRBJ2-1, with D possibly being TRBD1 (6 bases). V gave up 1 base and J gave up 4 bases, with 11 bases separating them. The CDR3 loop spans 15 amino acids. Germline V gene lookup returns CDR1 SGHAT and CDR2 FQNNGV. In nucleotides, the CDR3 is TGTGCCAGCAGCTTAGGAGGGACACCATACAATGAGCAGTTCTTC. This sequence encodes CASSLGGTPYNEQFF.

The chain couples TRBV6-5 to TRBJ1-2; tentative D call: TRBD1 (6 bases). V gave up 5 bases and J gave up 3 bases, with 7 bases separating them. The CDR3 is 12 residues long. Germline lookup yields CDR1 MNHEY and CDR2 SVGAGI. The CDR3 loop is CASSRTDYGYTF. The CDR3 region has the DNA TGTGCCAGCAGTCGGACAGACTATGGCTACACCTTC.

V usage is TRBV6-5 and J usage is TRBJ2-1, with D perhaps matching TRBD2 (6 bases). This CDR3 spans 15 amino acids. Germline V gives CDR1 MNHEY, CDR2 SVGAGI. Trimming took off 0 bases at V and 8 bases at J, with 14 bases between the two ends. CDR3 in DNA: TGTGCCAGCAGTTACTCCCCGGCGACGGGAGATGAGCAGTTCTTC. Translated, it gives CASSYSPATGDEQFF.

The chain uses TRBV28 and TRBJ2-7; the D gene is possibly TRBD1 (6 bases). Trimming cost V 8 bases and J 9 bases, with 20 bases left between them. CDR1 is MDHEN and CDR2 is SYDVKM in the germline V gene. The CDR3 totals 13 residues. CDR3: CASLGANLPWQYF. The CDR3 nucleotides read TGTGCCAGCTTGGGGGCGAATCTTCCCTGGCAGTACTTC.

The chain couples TRBV6-5 to TRBJ2-7; perhaps TRBD1 as D (5 bases). CDR1 is MNHEY, CDR2 SVGAGI, per germline. The length of the CDR3 is 13 residues. V lost 2 bases to trimming and J lost 2 bases, with 7 bases between them. CDR3 in DNA: TGTGCCAGCAGTTACGACAGTACCTACGAGCAGTACTTC. Translating it yields CASSYDSTYEQYF.

This clone occurred once. The chain joins TRBV5-4 to TRBJ2-5; D might be TRBD2 (6 bases). CDR1 SGHNT and CDR2 YYREEE come from the germline V gene (reference sequence). V lost 4 bases, J lost 5 bases, and 18 bases lay in between. This CDR3 is built from 15 residues. The CDR3 is CASSLGLLDGETQYF. The DNA of the CDR3 is TGTGCCAGCAGCCTGGGACTCCTCGATGGGGAGACCCAGTACTTC.

This clone was counted between two and nine times. The chain couples TRBV25-1 to TRBJ2-3, with a weak D call TRBD2 (5 bases). V lost 6 bases, J lost 2 bases, and 12 bases lay in between. From germline, CDR1 is MGHDK and CDR2 SYGVNS. This CDR3 is 14 amino acids long. The CDR3 spells CASRGLLVTDTQYF. Written as DNA, the CDR3 is TGTGCCAGCAGAGGACTTCTCGTCACAGATACGCAGTATTTT. The full variable domain, rest sourced from reference TRBV25-1 and TRBJ2-3, is EADIYQTPRYLVIGTGKKITLECSQTMGHDKMYWYQQDPGMELHLIHYSYGVNSTEKGDLSSESTVSRIRTEHFPLTLESARPSHTSQYLCASRGLLVTDTQYFGPGTRLTVL.